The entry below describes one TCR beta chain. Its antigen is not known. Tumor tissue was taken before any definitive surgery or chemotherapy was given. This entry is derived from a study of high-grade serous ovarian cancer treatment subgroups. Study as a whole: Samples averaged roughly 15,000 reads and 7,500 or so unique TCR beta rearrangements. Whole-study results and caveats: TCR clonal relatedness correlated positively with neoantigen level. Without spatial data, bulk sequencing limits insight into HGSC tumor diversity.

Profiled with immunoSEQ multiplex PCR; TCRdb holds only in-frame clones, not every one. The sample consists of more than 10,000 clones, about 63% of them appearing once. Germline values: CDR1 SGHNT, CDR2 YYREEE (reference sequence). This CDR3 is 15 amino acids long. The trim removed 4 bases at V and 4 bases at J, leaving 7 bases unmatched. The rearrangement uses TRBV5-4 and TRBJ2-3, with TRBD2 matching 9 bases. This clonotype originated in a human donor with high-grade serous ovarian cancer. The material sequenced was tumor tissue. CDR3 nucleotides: TGTGCCAGCAGCCCTGGAGCGGGAGGTGCAGATACGCAGTATTTT. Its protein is CASSPGAGGADTQYF.